A selection of T cell receptor beta chains follows, all from one sample in a study of T cell responses to AZD1222 COVID-19 vaccine. Generated by immunoSEQ multiplex PCR, the TCRdb table keeps only in-frame clones and is missing some. The sample lists around 190,000 clones, almost 90% seen once, with roughly 12% in the top ten. The source was peripheral blood, collected 28 days after the second AZD1222 dose. The source of these receptors is an adult who received the AZD1222 COVID-19 vaccine. Each CDR3 is given with its conserved first and last residue. Each record gives: J gene, D gene, clone size, V gene, CDR3 DNA, CDR3 protein. A D gene is named only where the DNA matches it firmly. Clone size is stated in some rows and not others, as once, few, many or a class when expanded.

>TRBJ2-7|NA|NA|TRBV20-1
TGCAGTGCTAGTTGGATGGGGAAATCACCCTACGAGCAGTACTTC
CSASWMGKSPYEQYF
>TRBJ2-7|NA|NA|TRBV5-6
TGTGCCAGCAGCTTGTGGCGGACTCCAATAACCCACGAGCAGTACTTC
CASSLWRTPITHEQYF
>TRBJ2-1|NA|NA|TRBV9
TGTGCCAGCAGCGTAGGGCCCCCTCTCGGTGAGCAGTTCTTC
CASSVGPPLGEQFF
>TRBJ1-6|NA|once|TRBV7-3
TGTGCCAGCAGCCTAACAGGGTCGAAGGATTCACCCCTCCACTTT
CASSLTGSKDSPLHF
>TRBJ1-2|NA|NA|TRBV4-3
TGCGCCAGCAGCCACGCCGCAGACGGCAACTATGGCTACACCTTC
CASSHAADGNYGYTF
>TRBJ2-3|TRBD1|NA|TRBV7-2
TGTGCCAGCAGCGGACAGGGGTATAGCACAGATACGCAGTATTTT
CASSGQGYSTDTQYF
>TRBJ2-2|NA|NA|TRBV9
TGTGCCAGCAGCGCCATCGTCGGGGAGCTGTTTTTT
CASSAIVGELFF
>TRBJ2-3|TRBD1|NA|TRBV6-1
TGTGCCAGCAGTGAAGCGGGACAGGGCTTAGATACGCAGTATTTT
CASSEAGQGLDTQYF
>TRBJ2-1|TRBD1|NA|TRBV7-3
TGTGCCAGCAGCCCACGGGCCGGGACAGGGGACAATGAGCAGTTCTTC
CASSPRAGTGDNEQFF
>TRBJ2-7|NA|NA|TRBV6-6
TGTGCCAGCAGTCCCCCTCGCCCAATAGCAGGCTTCACCTACGAGCAGTACTTC
CASSPPRPIAGFTYEQYF
>TRBJ1-2|TRBD1|NA|TRBV4-3
TGCGCCAGCAGCCAAGATACAGGGGGCTATGGCTACACCTTC
CASSQDTGGYGYTF
>TRBJ1-2|TRBD1|NA|TRBV2
TGTGCCAGCAGTGTCGGACAGGGGGTAGTAAGCTACACCTTC
CASSVGQGVVSYTF
>TRBJ2-7|TRBD2|NA|TRBV6-2/TRBV6-3
TGTGCCAGCAGTTACAGCGGGGTCGGCTACGAGCAGTACTTC
CASSYSGVGYEQYF
>TRBJ2-7|NA|NA|TRBV5-6
TGTGCCAGCAGCTTAGGGAGCTCCTACGAGCAGTACTTC
CASSLGSSYEQYF
>TRBJ1-1|NA|NA|TRBV29-1
TGCAGCGTCGGACACGAGATTAACACTGAAGCTTTCTTT
CSVGHEINTEAFF
>TRBJ2-5|TRBD1|NA|TRBV5-4
TGTGCCAGCAGCTTGCGACAGGGTTGGGAGACCCAGTACTTC
CASSLRQGWETQYF
>TRBJ1-3|NA|NA|TRBV5-1
TGCGCCAGCAGCCCCGACGGAACGGACTCTGGAAACACCATATATTTT
CASSPDGTDSGNTIYF
>TRBJ2-3|NA|once|TRBV6-1
TGTGCCAGCAGTGAAGATTGGGGACCCGGCACAGATACGCAGTATTTT
CASSEDWGPGTDTQYF
>TRBJ2-7|NA|NA|TRBV7-3
TGTGCCAGCAGCTTAGGGGGACGGTCCTACGAGCAGTACTTC
CASSLGGRSYEQYF
>TRBJ1-3|TRBD1|NA|TRBV7-9
TGTGCCAGCAGCTCCAACAGGGGAACGGTTTCTGGAAACACCATATATTTT
CASSSNRGTVSGNTIYF
>TRBJ2-7|NA|NA|TRBV5-3
TGTGCCAGAAGCTGCCGGAGACACTACGAGCAGTACTTC
CARSCRRHYEQYF
>TRBJ1-2|NA|few|TRBV10-3
TGTGCCATCAGTGGAATAGGGACCGAGACGTCCTTC
CAISGIGTETSF
>TRBJ1-2|NA|NA|TRBV5-5
TGTGCCAGCAGCTTGGAAGGGCAGGCCGCTAACTATGGCTACACCTTC
CASSLEGQAANYGYTF
>TRBJ2-1|TRBD1|once|TRBV6-1
TGTGCCAGCAGTGTCCTTTCAGGGGGAAGCTCCTACAATGAGCAGTTCTTC
CASSVLSGGSSYNEQFF
>TRBJ1-1|NA|NA|TRBV6-5
TGTGCCAGCAGTCCTGGACGGATGAACACTGAAGCTTTCTTT
CASSPGRMNTEAFF
>TRBJ1-4|NA|NA|TRBV4-3
TGCGCCAGCAGCCCCCGAACACCCGCAACTAATGAAAAACTGTTTTTT
CASSPRTPATNEKLFF
>TRBJ1-1|NA|NA|TRBV11-2
TGTGCCAGCAGCGAAGGCGGTAGATTCATGTCCCGAAAAGCTTTCTTT
CASSEGGRFMSRKAFF
>TRBJ1-1|NA|NA|TRBV30
TGTGCCTTGGCTCGCACTGAAGCTTTCTTT
CALARTEAFF
>TRBJ2-7|NA|NA|TRBV10-3
TGTGCCATCAGGGCAGGGGGGGGTGAATACGAGCAGTACTTC
CAIRAGGGEYEQYF
>TRBJ1-2|NA|NA|TRBV5-8
TGTGCCAGCAGCCGGGACCTGAGGAACTATGGCTACACCTTC
CASSRDLRNYGYTF
>TRBJ1-5|TRBD1|NA|TRBV3-1/TRBV3-2
TGTGCCAGCAGCCCTTCGGACAGGGGGGTTCATCAGCCCCAGCATTTT
CASSPSDRGVHQPQHF
>TRBJ2-3|NA|NA|TRBV30
TGTGCCTGGAGTGTGTCCGATACGCAGTATTTT
CAWSVSDTQYF
>TRBJ2-7|NA|NA|TRBV7-9
TGTGCCAGCAGCTTATCTGACAGACCCTCCTACGAGCAGTACTTC
CASSLSDRPSYEQYF
>TRBJ2-5|TRBD2|NA|TRBV7-9
TGTGCCAGCAGCTTACGGACTAGCGGAACCTGGAAAGAGACCCAGTACTTC
CASSLRTSGTWKETQYF
>TRBJ1-6|NA|few|TRBV6-5
TGTGCCAGCAAGATGAGGGGCCGGAATTCACCCCTCCACTTT
CASKMRGRNSPLHF
>TRBJ2-2|NA|NA|TRBV7-8
TGTGCCAGCAGCTTAGTCTCCCAAAACACCGGGGAGCTGTTTTTT
CASSLVSQNTGELFF
>TRBJ2-5|NA|NA|TRBV5-1
TGCGCCAGCAGCAATGGCAGACTCGAAAAAGAGACCCAGTACTTC
CASSNGRLEKETQYF
>TRBJ2-3|TRBD2|NA|TRBV2
TGTGCCAGCAGTGTAAGCGGGGTCACAGATACGCAGTATTTT
CASSVSGVTDTQYF
>TRBJ1-2|NA|NA|TRBV5-1
TGCGCCAGCAGCACAGTAATCCCGGGCTATGGCTACACCTTC
CASSTVIPGYGYTF
>TRBJ2-7|TRBD1|NA|TRBV4-2
TGTGCCAGCAGCCAAGAGCGCCCTGGACAGGGGCTCTCCTACGAGCAGTACTTC
CASSQERPGQGLSYEQYF
>TRBJ1-5|NA|NA|TRBV4-1
TGCGCCAGCAGCCCCCATGGGGAGCCCGCTCAGCCCCAGCATTTT
CASSPHGEPAQPQHF
>TRBJ2-3|NA|NA|TRBV7-3
TGTGCCAGCAGCAGATCTAGGGGCGCGACCACAGATACGCAGTATTTT
CASSRSRGATTDTQYF
>TRBJ2-7|TRBD2|NA|TRBV3-1/TRBV3-2
TGTGCCAGCAGCCAAGATTTTGGGACTAGCGGGGGGGCGGCCGAGCAGTACTTC
CASSQDFGTSGGAAEQYF
>TRBJ2-2|TRBD1|NA|TRBV14
TGTGCCAGCAGCCATGCAGGGGGCAGCACCGGGGAGCTGTTTTTT
CASSHAGGSTGELFF
>TRBJ1-2|TRBD1|NA|TRBV9
TGTGCCAGCAGCGCCGGGACAGGGGGCTTAGACTATGGCTACACCTTC
CASSAGTGGLDYGYTF
>TRBJ2-7|NA|NA|TRBV7-9
TGTGCCAGCAGCCAGCAGCCTCTTGGTAGGGCAATATACGAGCAGTACTTC
CASSQQPLGRAIYEQYF